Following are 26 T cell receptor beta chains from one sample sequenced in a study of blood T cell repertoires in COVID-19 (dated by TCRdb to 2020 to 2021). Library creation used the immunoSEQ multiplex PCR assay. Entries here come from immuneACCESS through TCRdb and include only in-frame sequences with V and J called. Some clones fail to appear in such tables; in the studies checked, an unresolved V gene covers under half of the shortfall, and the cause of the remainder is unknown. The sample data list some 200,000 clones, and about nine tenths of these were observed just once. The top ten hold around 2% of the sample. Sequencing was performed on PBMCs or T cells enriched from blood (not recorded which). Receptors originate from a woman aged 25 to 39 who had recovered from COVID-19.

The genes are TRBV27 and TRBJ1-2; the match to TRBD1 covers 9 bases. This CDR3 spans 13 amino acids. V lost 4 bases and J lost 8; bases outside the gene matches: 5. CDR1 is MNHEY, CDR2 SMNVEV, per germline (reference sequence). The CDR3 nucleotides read TGTGCCAGCAGTTCACAGGGGGCCGACGGCTACACCTTC. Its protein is CASSSQGADGYTF.

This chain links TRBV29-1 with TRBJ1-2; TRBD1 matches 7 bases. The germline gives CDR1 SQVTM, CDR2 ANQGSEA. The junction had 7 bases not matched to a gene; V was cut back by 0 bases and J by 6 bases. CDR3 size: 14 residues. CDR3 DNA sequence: TGCAGCGTTGAAGATACCGACAGGGCTCATGGCTACACCTTC. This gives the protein CSVEDTDRAHGYTF.

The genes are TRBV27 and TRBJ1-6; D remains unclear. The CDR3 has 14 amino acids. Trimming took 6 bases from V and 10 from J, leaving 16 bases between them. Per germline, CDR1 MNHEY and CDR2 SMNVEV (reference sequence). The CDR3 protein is CASRGSLFLSPLHF. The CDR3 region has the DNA TGTGCCAGCAGGGGCAGCCTCTTCTTGTCACCCCTCCACTTT.

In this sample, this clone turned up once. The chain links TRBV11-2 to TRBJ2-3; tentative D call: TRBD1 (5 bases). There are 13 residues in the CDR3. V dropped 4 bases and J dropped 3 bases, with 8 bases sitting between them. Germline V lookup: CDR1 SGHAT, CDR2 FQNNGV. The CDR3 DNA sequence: TGTGCCAGCAGCTCAGGGTGGACAGATACGCAGTATTTT. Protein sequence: CASSSGWTDTQYF.

Written as DNA, the CDR3 is TGTGCCAGCAGCTTAGAGACAGGGAGGAACTATGGCTACACCTTC. Protein sequence: CASSLETGRNYGYTF. The V gene is TRBV7-2, the J gene TRBJ1-2, with 7 bases fitting TRBD1. V gave up 1 base and J gave up 2 bases; unmatched junction bases: 4. This CDR3 is 15 amino acids long. Germline lookup yields CDR1 SGHTA and CDR2 FQGNSA.

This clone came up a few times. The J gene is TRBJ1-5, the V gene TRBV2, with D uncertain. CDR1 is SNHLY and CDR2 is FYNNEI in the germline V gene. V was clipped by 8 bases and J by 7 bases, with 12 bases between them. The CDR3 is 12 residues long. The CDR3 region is CASSGGDQPQHF. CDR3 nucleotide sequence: TGTGCCAGCTCAGGAGGAGACCAGCCCCAGCATTTT.

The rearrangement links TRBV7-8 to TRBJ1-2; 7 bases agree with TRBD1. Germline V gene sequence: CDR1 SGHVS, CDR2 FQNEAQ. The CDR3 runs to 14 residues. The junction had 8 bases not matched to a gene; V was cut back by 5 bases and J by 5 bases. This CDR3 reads CASSLAKTGYGYTF. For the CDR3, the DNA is TGTGCCAGCAGCCTGGCGAAGACAGGGTATGGCTACACCTTC.

This CDR3 is CASSPGTSGSRRNEQFF. CDR3 DNA: TGTGCCAGCAGCCCGGGGACTAGCGGGAGTAGACGGAATGAGCAGTTCTTC. The chain joins TRBV11-2 to TRBJ2-1, with 14 bases that match TRBD2. CDR3 length: 17 residues. The J segment lost 7 bases and the V segment lost 5 bases, leaving 10 bases of the junction unmatched. Germline CDR1 is SGHAT and CDR2 is FQNNGV.

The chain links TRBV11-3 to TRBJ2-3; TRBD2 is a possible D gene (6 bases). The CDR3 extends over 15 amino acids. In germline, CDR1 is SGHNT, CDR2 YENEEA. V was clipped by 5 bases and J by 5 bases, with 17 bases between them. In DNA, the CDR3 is TGTGCCAGCAGCCCGCGAGGAGGGAGTGGAGATACGCAGTATTTT. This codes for CASSPRGGSGDTQYF.

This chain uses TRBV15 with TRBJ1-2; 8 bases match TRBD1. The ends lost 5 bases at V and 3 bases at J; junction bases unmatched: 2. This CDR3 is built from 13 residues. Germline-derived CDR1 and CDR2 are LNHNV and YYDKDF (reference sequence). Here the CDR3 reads CATSETGDYGYTF. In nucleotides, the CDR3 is TGTGCCACCAGCGAGACAGGGGACTATGGCTACACCTTC.

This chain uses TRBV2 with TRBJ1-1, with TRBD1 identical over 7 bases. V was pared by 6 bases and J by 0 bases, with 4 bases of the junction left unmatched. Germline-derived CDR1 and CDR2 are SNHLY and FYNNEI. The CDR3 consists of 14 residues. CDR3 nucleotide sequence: TGTGCCAGCAGATACAGGGGAATGAACACTGAAGCTTTCTTT. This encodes CASRYRGMNTEAFF.

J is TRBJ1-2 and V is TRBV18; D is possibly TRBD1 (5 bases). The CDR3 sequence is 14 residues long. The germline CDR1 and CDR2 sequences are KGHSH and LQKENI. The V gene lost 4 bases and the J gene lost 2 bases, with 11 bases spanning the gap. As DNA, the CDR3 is TGTGCCAGCTCACAGCGGGACGGAAACTATGGCTACACCTTC. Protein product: CASSQRDGNYGYTF.

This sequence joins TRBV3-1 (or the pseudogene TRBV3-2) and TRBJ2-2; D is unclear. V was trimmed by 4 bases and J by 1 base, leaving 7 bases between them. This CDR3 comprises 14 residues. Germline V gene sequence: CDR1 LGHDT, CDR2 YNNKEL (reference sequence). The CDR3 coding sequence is TGTGCCAGCAGCCCTCCAGTGAACACCGGGGAGCTGTTTTTT. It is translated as CASSPPVNTGELFF.

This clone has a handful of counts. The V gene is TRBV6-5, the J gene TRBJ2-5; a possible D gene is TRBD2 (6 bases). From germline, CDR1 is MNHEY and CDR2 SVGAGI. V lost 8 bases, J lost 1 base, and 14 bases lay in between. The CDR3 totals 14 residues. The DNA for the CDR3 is TGTGCCAGCGCCCGGAGGGAGGCCCAAGAGACCCAGTACTTC. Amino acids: CASARREAQETQYF.

In nucleotides, the CDR3 is TGTGCCAGCAGTTTATGGCGGGACCATGGCTACACCTTC. The encoded protein is CASSLWRDHGYTF. The V gene is TRBV28, the J gene TRBJ1-2; a weak D match, TRBD1 (5 bases). Germline V gene sequence: CDR1 MDHEN, CDR2 SYDVKM. V shed 0 bases and J shed 6 bases, with 8 bases lying between them. The CDR3 length is 13 residues.

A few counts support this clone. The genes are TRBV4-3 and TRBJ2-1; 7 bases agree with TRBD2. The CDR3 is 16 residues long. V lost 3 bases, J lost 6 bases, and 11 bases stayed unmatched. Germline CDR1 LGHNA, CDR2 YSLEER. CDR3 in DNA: TGCGCCAGCAGCCAGCGGGAGCCAACGGCCCTCAATGAGCAGTTCTTC. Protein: CASSQREPTALNEQFF.

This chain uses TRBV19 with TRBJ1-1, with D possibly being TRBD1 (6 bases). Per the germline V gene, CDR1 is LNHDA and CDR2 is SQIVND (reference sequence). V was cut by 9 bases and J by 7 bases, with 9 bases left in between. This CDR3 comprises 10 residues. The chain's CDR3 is CASTGYEAFF. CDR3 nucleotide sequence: TGTGCCAGCACAGGGTATGAAGCTTTCTTT.

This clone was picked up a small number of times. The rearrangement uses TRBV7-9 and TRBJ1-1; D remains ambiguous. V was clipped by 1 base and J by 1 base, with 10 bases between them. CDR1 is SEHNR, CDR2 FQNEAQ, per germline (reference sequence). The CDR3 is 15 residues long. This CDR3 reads CASSLGSRGNTEAFF. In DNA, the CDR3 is TGTGCCAGCAGCTTAGGGTCTCGGGGGAACACTGAAGCTTTCTTT.

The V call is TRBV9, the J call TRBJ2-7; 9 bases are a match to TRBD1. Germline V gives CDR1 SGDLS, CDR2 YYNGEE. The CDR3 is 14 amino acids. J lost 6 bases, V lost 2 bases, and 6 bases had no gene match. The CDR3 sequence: CASSVTGTGSEQYF. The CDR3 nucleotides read TGTGCCAGCAGCGTTACCGGGACAGGGTCCGAGCAGTACTTC. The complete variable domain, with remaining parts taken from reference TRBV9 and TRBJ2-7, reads DSGVTQTPKHLITATGQRVTLRCSPRSGDLSVYWYQQSLDQGLQFLIQYYNGEERAKGNILERFSAQQFPDLHSELNLSSLELGDSALYFCASSVTGTGSEQYFGPGTRLTVT.

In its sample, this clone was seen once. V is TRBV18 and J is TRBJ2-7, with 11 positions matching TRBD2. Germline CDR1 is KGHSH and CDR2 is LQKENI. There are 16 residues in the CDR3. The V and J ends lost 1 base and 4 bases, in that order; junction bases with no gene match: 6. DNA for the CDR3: TGTGCCAGCTCACCACGCCTAACTAGCGGGAGTTACGAGCAGTACTTC. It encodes CASSPRLTSGSYEQYF.

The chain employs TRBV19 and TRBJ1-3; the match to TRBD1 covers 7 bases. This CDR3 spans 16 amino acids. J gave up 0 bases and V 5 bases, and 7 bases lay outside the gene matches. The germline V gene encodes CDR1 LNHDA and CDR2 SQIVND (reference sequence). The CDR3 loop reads CASSVYSGGSGNTIYF. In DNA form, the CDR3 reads TGTGCCAGTAGTGTTTATTCAGGGGGCTCTGGAAACACCATATATTTT.

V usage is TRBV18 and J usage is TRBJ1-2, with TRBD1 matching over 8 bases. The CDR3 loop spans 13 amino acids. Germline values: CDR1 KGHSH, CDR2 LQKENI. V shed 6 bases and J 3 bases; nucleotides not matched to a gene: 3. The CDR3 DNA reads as TGTGCCAGCTCGCAGACAGGGGACTATGGCTACACCTTC. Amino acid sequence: CASSQTGDYGYTF.

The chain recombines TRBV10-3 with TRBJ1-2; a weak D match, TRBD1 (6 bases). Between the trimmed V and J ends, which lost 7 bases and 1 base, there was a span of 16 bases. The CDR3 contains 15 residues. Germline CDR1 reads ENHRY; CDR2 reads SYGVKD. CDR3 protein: CAINDGQYFNYGYTF. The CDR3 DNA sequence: TGTGCCATCAACGACGGACAGTACTTTAACTATGGCTACACCTTC.

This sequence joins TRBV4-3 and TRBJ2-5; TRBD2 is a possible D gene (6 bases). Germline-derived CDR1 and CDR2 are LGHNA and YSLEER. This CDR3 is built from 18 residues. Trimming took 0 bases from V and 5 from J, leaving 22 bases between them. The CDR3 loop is CASSQDLARGTVGETQYF. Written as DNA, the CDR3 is TGCGCCAGCAGCCAAGATCTAGCCCGCGGGACTGTTGGGGAGACCCAGTACTTC.

CDR3 bases: TGTGCCAGCAGTTACGGCGTCCACACAGGGGGCTACACCTTC. Translated, it gives CASSYGVHTGGYTF. The chain joins TRBV6-2 or TRBV6-3 to TRBJ1-2, with D possibly TRBD1 on 6 matching bases. This CDR3 region has 14 residues. V lost 2 bases and J 8 bases, leaving 15 bases between the germline ends. Germline CDR1 reads MNHEY; CDR2 reads SVGEGT.

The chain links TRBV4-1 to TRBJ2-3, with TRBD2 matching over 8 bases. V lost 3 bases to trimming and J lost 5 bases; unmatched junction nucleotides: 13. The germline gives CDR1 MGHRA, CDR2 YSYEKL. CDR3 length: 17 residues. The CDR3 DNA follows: TGCGCCAGCAGCCAGGATGGGGCGGGGGGTCCGGGAGATACGCAGTATTTT. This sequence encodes CASSQDGAGGPGDTQYF.